The clone carrying this TCR beta chain was detected only a few times. The record originates from a study of blood T cells in healthy people across ages. The CDR3 runs to 16 residues. V lost 8 bases to trimming and J lost 4 bases; unmatched junction nucleotides: 13. Per germline, CDR1 MDHEN and CDR2 SYDVKM. Through a sample-barcoded 5' primer and a J-beta primer mix, a second PCR was run for about 6 to 11 cycles. Each CDR3 protein is one row after TCRdb ran MiXCR on the 5' RACE reads. The sample has approximately 900,000 distinct CDR3 sequences; almost 30% are singletons. The data were also submitted as part of a second study, on T cells of mothers and their children.

This chain joins TRBV28 and TRBJ1-1; TRBD1 aligns across 10 bases. Sequencing was performed on blood. The receptor's source is a woman aged 40 to 49 in good health. Written as DNA, the CDR3 is TGTGCCAGCGGGCATCCCCGGGACAGGGGTGGCACTGAAGCTTTCTTT. Protein product: CASGHPRDRGGTEAFF.